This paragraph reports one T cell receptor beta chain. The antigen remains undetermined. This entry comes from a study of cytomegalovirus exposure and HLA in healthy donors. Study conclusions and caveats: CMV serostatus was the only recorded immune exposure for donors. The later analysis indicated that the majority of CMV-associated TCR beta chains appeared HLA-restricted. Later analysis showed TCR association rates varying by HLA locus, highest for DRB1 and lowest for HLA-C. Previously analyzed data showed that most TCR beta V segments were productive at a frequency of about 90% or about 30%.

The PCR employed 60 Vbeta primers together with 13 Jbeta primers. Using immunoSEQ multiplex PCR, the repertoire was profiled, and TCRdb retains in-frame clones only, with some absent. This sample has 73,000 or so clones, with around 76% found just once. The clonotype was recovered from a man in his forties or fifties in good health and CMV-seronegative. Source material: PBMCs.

The CDR3 reads CASSPEERLGGQYF. The CDR3 nucleotides read TGTGCCAGCAGCCCCGAGGAGCGGCTCGGAGGGCAGTACTTC. V usage is TRBV6-4 and J usage is TRBJ2-7, with D perhaps matching TRBD2 (5 bases). This CDR3 has 14 residues. Germline V CDR1 and CDR2: MRHNA, SNTAGT. V lost 6 bases and J lost 9, with 21 bases in between.